The present TCR beta chain was sequenced within a study of CD8+CD57+ T cells in acquired aplastic anemia. Study-level background: Sorted CD4+ and CD8+ cell DNA averaged about 3.5 ug.

Remarks on this clonotype: Its specificity is unknown.

The template used for profiling TCR beta VDJ and CDR3 was genomic DNA. TCRdb re-analysed the reads in MiXCR, keeping a single row per CDR3 protein. The data hold around 160,000 distinct CDR3 sequences, with 40% to 50% observed a single time. Regarding the study as a whole: Patients and controls were found to share twenty-nine CD8+ CDR3 sequences.

V lost 1 base and J 1 base, leaving 4 bases between the germline ends. This CDR3 comprises 13 residues. Germline V gives CDR1 SGHTA, CDR2 FQGNSA. Individuals selected for sequencing had exhibited CD8+CD57+ cell expansion on flow cytometry. The cohort consisted entirely of patients having severe acquired aplastic anemia. This clonotype was sampled from a human donor with aplastic anemia. The V gene is TRBV7-2, the J gene TRBJ2-5, with D uncertain. Sequencing was carried out using sorted CD4+, CD8+, or CD8+CD57+ T cells (not recorded which) from PBMCs. The CDR3 loop reads CASSLGIQETQYF. CDR3 bases: TGTGCCAGCAGCTTAGGCATCCAAGAGACCCAGTACTTC.